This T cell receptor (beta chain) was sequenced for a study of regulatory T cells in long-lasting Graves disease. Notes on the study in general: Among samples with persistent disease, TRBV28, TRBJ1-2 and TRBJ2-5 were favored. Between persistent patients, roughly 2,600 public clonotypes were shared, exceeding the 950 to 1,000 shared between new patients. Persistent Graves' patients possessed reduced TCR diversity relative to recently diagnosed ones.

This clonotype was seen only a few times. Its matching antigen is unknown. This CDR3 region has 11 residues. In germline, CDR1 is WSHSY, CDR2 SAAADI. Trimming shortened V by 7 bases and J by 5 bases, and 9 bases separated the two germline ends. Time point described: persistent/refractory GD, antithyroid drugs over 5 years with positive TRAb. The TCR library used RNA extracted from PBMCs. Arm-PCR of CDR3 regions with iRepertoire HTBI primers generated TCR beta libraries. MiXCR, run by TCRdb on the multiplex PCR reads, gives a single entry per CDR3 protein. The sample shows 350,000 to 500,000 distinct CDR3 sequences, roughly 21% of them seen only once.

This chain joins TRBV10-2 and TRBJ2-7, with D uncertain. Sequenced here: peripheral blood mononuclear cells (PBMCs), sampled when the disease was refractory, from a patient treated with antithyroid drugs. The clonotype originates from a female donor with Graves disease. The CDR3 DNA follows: TGCGCCAGCACCTATAGACACGAGCAGTACTTC. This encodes CASTYRHEQYF.